Following are 30 T cell receptor beta chains from one sample sequenced in a study of ipilimumab plus nivolumab after autologous stem cell transplantation. Here immunoSEQ multiplex PCR was the method, and the copy in TCRdb shows in-frame clones only, minus some. The sample lists 15,000 to 20,000 clones, 80% occurring once. Here the sequenced sample was PBMCs, taken in a trial of ipilimumab plus nivolumab as post-transplant consolidation. The source of these receptors is a male donor with diffuse large B-cell lymphoma.

The chain links TRBV7-2 to TRBJ2-2; D is unresolved. The germline CDR1 and CDR2 sequences are SGHTA and FQGNSA. CDR3 size: 13 residues. V was clipped by 3 bases and J by 3 bases, with 5 bases between them. The CDR3 here is CASSFRYTGELFF. Written as DNA, the CDR3 is TGTGCCAGCAGCTTCCGGTACACCGGGGAGCTGTTTTTT.

The genes are TRBV7-2 and TRBJ2-3; the D is unclear. The V and J ends lost 6 bases and 6 bases respectively, with 13 bases between them. This CDR3 spans 13 amino acids. Germline loops: CDR1 SGHTA, CDR2 FQGNSA. Here the CDR3 DNA reads TGTGCCAGCAGGGCGACGCCCCGGGATACGCAGTATTTT. It specifies CASRATPRDTQYF.

This rearrangement joins TRBV4-2 to TRBJ2-3; 9 bases align to TRBD2. Germline-derived CDR1 and CDR2 are LGHNA and YNFKEQ. V trimming: 1 base; J trimming: 2 bases; junction bases outside the gene matches: 7. The CDR3 is 17 amino acids. CDR3 protein: CASSQGGGGAVTDTQYF. CDR3 in DNA: TGTGCCAGCAGCCAAGGGGGCGGGGGGGCGGTCACAGATACGCAGTATTTT.

This clone has more than one count but fewer than ten. The genes are TRBV7-2 and TRBJ1-6; D is unclear. This CDR3 comprises 14 residues. The germline CDR1 and CDR2 sequences are SGHTA and FQGNSA. The V gene lost 2 bases and the J gene lost 10 bases, with 12 bases spanning the gap. CDR3 DNA sequence: TGTGCCAGCAGCTTAACAGCGTCCGGGTCACCCCTCCACTTT. This encodes CASSLTASGSPLHF.

This clone has more than one count but fewer than ten. The rearrangement links TRBV6-6 to TRBJ2-7, with TRBD1 identical over 9 bases. CDR1 is MNHNY, CDR2 SVGAGI, per germline (reference sequence). Losses at the gene ends were 6 bases for V and 0 bases for J; bases not matched to a gene: 6. CDR3 size: 15 residues. The CDR3 DNA reads as TGTGCCAGCAGCGGCCGGGACAGGGACTCCTACGAGCAGTACTTC. Residues: CASSGRDRDSYEQYF.

The chain couples TRBV5-1 to TRBJ2-5, with no clear D. CDR1 and CDR2 from the germline V gene are SGHRS and YFSETQ. The CDR3 is 12 residues long. V shed 0 bases and J shed 1 base, with 1 base lying between them. The CDR3 coding sequence is TGCGCCAGCAGCTTGGCCCAAGAGACCCAGTACTTC. Protein sequence: CASSLAQETQYF.

The chain uses TRBV7-8 and TRBJ2-5; 8 nucleotides match TRBD2. Trimming cost V 2 bases and J 2 bases; bases outside gene matches: 4. The germline CDR1 and CDR2 sequences are SGHVS and FQNEAQ. The CDR3 has 15 amino acids. The CDR3: CASSLKRGPQETQYF. Written as DNA, the CDR3 is TGTGCCAGCAGCTTAAAGCGGGGGCCGCAAGAGACCCAGTACTTC. The complete variable domain, with remaining parts taken from reference TRBV7-8 and TRBJ2-5, reads GAGVSQSPRYKVAKRGQDVALRCDPISGHVSLFWYQQALGQGPEFLTYFQNEAQLDKSGLPSDRFFAERPEGSVSTLKIQRTQQEDSAVYLCASSLKRGPQETQYFGPGTRLLVL.

The V call is TRBV4-3, the J call TRBJ1-2; a possible D gene is TRBD1 (5 bases). The CDR3 consists of 15 residues. The ends were cut back, 4 bases at V and 1 base at J, with 13 bases in the middle. CDR1 LGHNA and CDR2 YSLEER come from the germline V gene. The CDR3 sequence is CASSLSEGSNYGYTF. In DNA form, the CDR3 reads TGCGCCAGCAGCCTATCCGAGGGGAGTAACTATGGCTACACCTTC.

The rearrangement joins TRBV4-1 to TRBJ2-7; D tentatively fits TRBD1 or TRBD2 (5 bases each). V lost 0 bases and J lost 2, with 11 bases in between. Germline CDR1 MGHRA, CDR2 YSYEKL. The CDR3 consists of 15 residues. For the CDR3, the DNA is TGCGCCAGCAGCCAAGAATTTGGGGGTACCTACGAGCAGTACTTC. Protein product: CASSQEFGGTYEQYF.

The rearrangement uses TRBV27 and TRBJ2-7, with D perhaps being TRBD1 or TRBD2 (5 bases each). The V gene lost 3 bases and the J gene lost 3 bases, with 9 bases spanning the gap. Per germline, CDR1 MNHEY and CDR2 SMNVEV (reference sequence). The CDR3 extends over 13 amino acids. CDR3 coding DNA: TGTGCCAGCAGTTTGGGGGTAGACTACGAGCAGTACTTC. Protein product: CASSLGVDYEQYF.

V usage is TRBV7-6 and J usage is TRBJ2-7; D unresolved. V was shortened by 5 bases and J by 3 bases, with 11 bases between the two germline ends. This CDR3 region has 13 residues. CDR1 SGHVS and CDR2 FNYEAQ come from the germline V gene. CDR3 nucleotide sequence: TGTGCCAGCAGCGCCTCGGTCGGCTACGAGCAGTACTTC. This codes for CASSASVGYEQYF.

V usage is TRBV2 and J usage is TRBJ2-5, with unresolved D. Trimming shortened V by 10 bases and J by 2 bases, and 17 bases separated the two germline ends. CDR1 is SNHLY and CDR2 is FYNNEI in the germline V gene. The length of the CDR3 is 14 residues. The CDR3 DNA is TGTGCCACCTCCCAGTTAGTGGTACAAGAGACCCAGTACTTC. Its protein is CATSQLVVQETQYF. The full variable domain, its missing parts supplied by reference TRBV2 and TRBJ2-5, is EPEVTQTPSHQVTQMGQEVILRCVPISNHLYFYWYRQILGQKVEFLVSFYNNEISEKSEIFDDQFSVERPDGSNFTLKIRSTKLEDSAMYFCATSQLVVQETQYFGPGTRLLVL.

V gene TRBV1 combines with J gene TRBJ2-5. TRBV1 is labeled a pseudogene. The CDR3 contains 18 residues. CDR3 coding DNA: TGCACCAGCAGCCAAGTCAGGGGGCTTAGCGGGGTTCAAGAGACCCAGTACTTC. It is translated as CTSSQVRGLSGVQETQYF.

J is TRBJ1-6 and V is TRBV5-4; 9 positions match TRBD1. Per germline, CDR1 SGHNT and CDR2 YYREEE (reference sequence). The CDR3 is made up of 14 amino acids. Germline trimming cut 7 bases from V and 7 bases from J; bases unmatched to any gene: 6. DNA for the CDR3: TGTGCCAGCTCCGAAGACAGGGGGAATTCACCCCTCCACTTT. Translating it yields CASSEDRGNSPLHF.

This clone is a singleton in its sample. The chain combines TRBV19 with TRBJ2-1; D is tentatively TRBD1 or TRBD2 (5 bases each). This CDR3 comprises 13 residues. CDR1 and CDR2 from the germline V gene are LNHDA and SQIVND (reference sequence). Trimming stripped 5 bases from V and 9 bases from J, with 14 bases between. CDR3 region: CASSGTMGFEQFF. The CDR3 nucleotides read TGTGCCAGTAGTGGGACCATGGGGTTTGAGCAGTTCTTC.

The chain combines TRBV2 with TRBJ1-2; 7 bases are shared with TRBD1. The CDR3 is made up of 16 amino acids. J was trimmed by 2 bases and V by 5 bases; bases with no gene match: 11. The germline CDR1 and CDR2 sequences are SNHLY and FYNNEI. The DNA for the CDR3 is TGTGCCAGCAGTCAAAGCAGGGGGGCCACGAACTATGGCTACACCTTC. Translation gives CASSQSRGATNYGYTF.

The J gene is TRBJ2-2, the V gene TRBV6-6; D is undetermined. V lost 3 bases, J lost 7 bases, and 3 bases lay in between. This CDR3 has 11 amino acids. The germline CDR1 and CDR2 sequences are MNHNY and SVGAGI (reference sequence). The CDR3 nucleotides are TGTGCCAGCAGTTATGGCGGGGAGCTGTTTTTT. Its protein product is CASSYGGELFF.

This chain links TRBV5-1 with TRBJ2-7; 8 bases line up with TRBD1. CDR1 and CDR2 (germline): SGHRS, YFSETQ. The V gene end was trimmed by 4 bases and the J gene end by 5 bases; junction bases not matched to a gene: 17. This CDR3 spans 17 amino acids. The CDR3 DNA reads as TGCGCCAGCAGCCCTATAAGGGGGACAGGAATCAGCGACGAGCAGTACTTC. It codes for CASSPIRGTGISDEQYF.

V is TRBV6-1 and J is TRBJ2-3; 10 bases fit TRBD2. This CDR3 is built from 14 residues. The V gene's germline CDR1 is MNHNS and CDR2 SASEGT. Losses at the gene ends were 5 bases for V and 5 bases for J; bases not matched to a gene: 4. The CDR3 nucleotides are TGTGCCAGCAGTCCAGCGGGGGGGCGAGATACGCAGTATTTT. Its translation: CASSPAGGRDTQYF.

This clone was counted a single time. This sequence joins TRBV5-6 and TRBJ2-3; D possibly corresponds to TRBD2 (5 bases). V lost 6 bases and J lost 2, with 13 bases in between. Germline V CDR1 and CDR2: SGHDT, YYEEEE. This CDR3 has 14 amino acids. DNA of the CDR3: TGTGCCAGCACCAGGAGCGGATTCACAGATACGCAGTATTTT. Protein: CASTRSGFTDTQYF. Supplemented by reference TRBV5-6 and TRBJ2-3, the full variable domain reads DAGVTQSPTHLIKTRGQQVTLRCSPKSGHDTVSWYQQALGQGPQFIFQYYEEEERQRGNFPDRFSGHQFPNYSSELNVNALLLGDSALYLCASTRSGFTDTQYFGPGTRLTVL.

This chain connects TRBV19 to TRBJ1-4; D possibly corresponds to TRBD1 (6 bases). The CDR3 contains 14 residues. Germline values: CDR1 LNHDA, CDR2 SQIVND (reference sequence). V lost 6 bases and J lost 6, with 14 bases in between. The CDR3 sequence: CASRHTGSDEKLFF. The CDR3 DNA reads TGTGCCAGTAGGCATACAGGGTCGGATGAAAAACTGTTTTTT.

The chain carries TRBV10-3 and TRBJ2-3; D perhaps matches TRBD2 (6 bases). Trimming shortened V by 6 bases and J by 2 bases, and 12 bases separated the two germline ends. This CDR3 comprises 14 residues. Germline values: CDR1 ENHRY, CDR2 SYGVKD. The CDR3 protein is CAISGGADTDTQYF. In DNA, the CDR3 is TGTGCCATCAGCGGAGGGGCGGACACAGATACGCAGTATTTT.

The chain recombines TRBV6-1 with TRBJ2-3, with 11 bases lining up with TRBD2. CDR1 MNHNS and CDR2 SASEGT come from the germline V gene. This CDR3 region has 15 residues. V lost 5 bases, J lost 3 bases, and 4 bases stayed unmatched. The CDR3 here is CASSPSGGTTDTQYF. The CDR3 DNA reads TGTGCCAGCAGTCCTAGCGGGGGGACGACAGATACGCAGTATTTT.

The chain is built from TRBV10-2 and TRBJ2-3, with 7 bases lining up with TRBD2. The germline V gene has CDR1 WSHSY and CDR2 SAAADI. The CDR3 length is 14 residues. Losses at the gene ends were 2 bases for V and 8 bases for J; bases not matched to a gene: 7. CDR3 DNA: TGCGCCAGCAGTGAGCCCTCCCAGCGGGGTACGCAGTATTTT. It translates to CASSEPSQRGTQYF.

The rearrangement uses TRBV11-2 and TRBJ2-2; 7 bases are a match to TRBD2. Germline V lookup: CDR1 SGHAT, CDR2 FQNNGV. V lost 6 bases and J lost 4; bases outside the gene matches: 8. There are 15 residues in the CDR3. The CDR3 nucleotides read TGTGCCAGCAGACCTGGACTAGATACCACCGGGGAGCTGTTTTTT. Residues: CASRPGLDTTGELFF.

The rearrangement links TRBV9 to TRBJ2-1; 7 nucleotides agree with TRBD2. Germline V gene data show CDR1 as SGDLS and CDR2 as YYNGEE. The junction had 10 bases not matched to a gene; V was cut back by 4 bases and J by 0 bases. The CDR3 has 17 amino acids. As DNA, the CDR3 is TGTGCCAGCAGCCTCGTTGGGGGGGGTAGCTCCTACAATGAGCAGTTCTTC. Translated: CASSLVGGGSSYNEQFF.

This clone was counted once. V usage is TRBV6-1 and J usage is TRBJ2-2, with TRBD2 matching over 7 bases. Trimming removed 0 bases from V and 15 bases from J; junction bases left unmatched: 10. The CDR3 extends over 14 amino acids. Germline assignment: CDR1 MNHNS and CDR2 SASEGT. In nucleotides, the CDR3 is TGTGCCAGCAGTGAAGCGGATTGGGGAGGGAAGATGTTTTTT. Translated, it gives CASSEADWGGKMFF.

The J gene is TRBJ1-2, the V gene TRBV19, with 7 bases identical to TRBD1. This CDR3 spans 15 amino acids. From germline, CDR1 is LNHDA and CDR2 SQIVND (reference sequence). Trimming removed 3 bases from V and 1 base from J; junction bases left unmatched: 5. The CDR3 loop is CASSIPGTDNYGYTF. Here the CDR3 DNA reads TGTGCCAGTAGTATTCCCGGGACAGATAACTATGGCTACACCTTC. Combining the CDR3 with reference TRBV19 and TRBJ1-2 gives the whole variable domain DGGITQSPKYLFRKEGQNVTLSCEQNLNHDAMYWYRQDPGQGLRLIYYSQIVNDFQKGDIAEGYSVSREKKESFPLTVTSAQKNPTAFYLCASSIPGTDNYGYTFGSGTRLTVV.

Only a few counts were recorded for this clone. V and J are TRBV27 and TRBJ2-3, with 8 bases fitting TRBD1. Germline V gene sequence: CDR1 MNHEY, CDR2 SMNVEV (reference sequence). The length of the CDR3 is 14 residues. V lost 5 bases and J lost 5; bases outside the gene matches: 6. CDR3 loop: CASSLWTGLDTQYF. For the CDR3, the DNA is TGTGCCAGCAGTCTATGGACAGGGTTAGATACGCAGTATTTT.

The V gene is TRBV7-9, the J gene TRBJ2-2; no reliable D call. Trimming left V 5 bases short and J 8 bases short, with 9 bases between. CDR3 size: 12 residues. The germline V gene has CDR1 SEHNR and CDR2 FQNEAQ (reference sequence). In DNA, the CDR3 is TGTGCCAGCAGCCATAGTTGGGGGGAGCTGTTTTTT. It specifies CASSHSWGELFF.